These 17 T cell receptor beta chains share one sample of origin, sequenced in a study of cytomegalovirus exposure and HLA in healthy donors. PCR involved 60 Vbeta and 13 Jbeta primers. Measured with immunoSEQ multiplex PCR; TCRdb has only the in-frame clones, and not every one. Here the sample spans under 130,000 clones, just under 80% being singletons. The sequencing input was PBMCs. The receptors were sampled from a man in his thirties or forties in good health and CMV-seronegative.

The rearrangement uses TRBV14 and TRBJ2-5; D remains ambiguous. The CDR3 loop spans 13 amino acids. CDR1 and CDR2 (germline): SGHDN, FVKESK. The ends were cut back, 0 bases at V and 4 bases at J, with 6 bases in the middle. CDR3 amino acids: CASSQDRGETQYF. CDR3 bases: TGTGCCAGCAGCCAAGATAGAGGAGAGACCCAGTACTTC.

This clone turned up a few times. CDR3 in DNA: TGTGCCAGCATCGTGGGACTAGCGGGGGGGCCGAACTACAATGAGCAGTTCTTC. Its protein is CASIVGLAGGPNYNEQFF. The chain employs TRBV7-9 and TRBJ2-1, with TRBD2 matching over 16 bases. In germline, CDR1 is SEHNR, CDR2 FQNEAQ (reference sequence). Trimming took 7 bases from V and 3 from J; bases not matched to a gene: 9. This CDR3 comprises 18 residues.

The chain links TRBV11-2 to TRBJ2-1, with unresolved D. The CDR3 is 13 residues long. Between the trimmed V and J ends, which lost 5 bases and 7 bases, there was a span of 12 bases. Germline assignment: CDR1 SGHAT and CDR2 FQNNGV. The CDR3 nucleotides read TGTGCCAGCAGCACCACCGACGGGAATGAGCAGTTCTTC. Its protein product is CASSTTDGNEQFF. The full variable domain, its missing parts supplied by reference TRBV11-2 and TRBJ2-1, is EAGVAQSPRYKIIEKRQSVAFWCNPISGHATLYWYQQILGQGPKLLIQFQNNGVVDDSQLPKDRFSAERLKGVDSTLKIQPAKLEDSAVYLCASSTTDGNEQFFGPGTRLTVL.

The gene calls are TRBV11-2 and TRBJ2-1, with 7 bases identical to TRBD1. Germline V gene sequence: CDR1 SGHAT, CDR2 FQNNGV. There are 14 residues in the CDR3. The J segment lost 1 base and the V segment lost 6 bases, leaving 3 bases of the junction unmatched. The chain's CDR3 is CASRTTGSYNEQFF. Written as DNA, the CDR3 is TGTGCCAGCAGGACGACAGGGTCCTACAATGAGCAGTTCTTC.

The gene calls are TRBV7-8 and TRBJ2-3; no reliable D call. Deletions cut 6 bases from V and 1 base from J, with 14 bases between. The germline CDR1 and CDR2 sequences are SGHVS and FQNEAQ. The CDR3 runs to 15 residues. The chain's CDR3 is CASRAARIGTDTQYF. In DNA, the CDR3 is TGTGCCAGCAGGGCGGCCAGAATAGGCACAGATACGCAGTATTTT.

V and J are TRBV23-1 and TRBJ1-2; TRBD1 aligns across 10 bases. TRBV23-1 is an ORF, with its function uncertain. The trim removed 4 bases at V and 3 bases at J, leaving 5 bases unmatched. The CDR3 covers 15 residues. Here the CDR3 DNA reads TGCGCCAGCAGTCCCGAGGACAGGGGGGACTATGGCTACACCTTC. It encodes CASSPEDRGDYGYTF.

The chain links TRBV6-5 to TRBJ2-5, with D possibly matching TRBD1 (5 bases). The better agreement between TRBJ2-7 and the DNA end casts doubt on the J call. The CDR3 is 13 amino acids. Germline lookup yields CDR1 MNHEY and CDR2 SVGAGI. The CDR3 region is CAKQIRQGYEQYF. CDR3 sequence (DNA): TGTGCCAAACAAATCCGGCAGGGTTACGAGCAGTACTTC.

The rearrangement uses TRBV6-5 and TRBJ1-1; weak D call: TRBD1 (5 bases). Germline-derived CDR1 and CDR2 are MNHEY and SVGAGI. The ends were cut back, 5 bases at V and 1 base at J, with 11 bases in the middle. The CDR3 sequence is 14 residues long. CDR3 bases: TGTGCCAGCAGTACACTAACAGGGAACACTGAAGCTTTCTTT. Translation gives CASSTLTGNTEAFF.

The chain carries TRBV6-1 and TRBJ1-1; possibly TRBD1 for D (6 bases). CDR3 length: 15 amino acids. Trimming stripped 4 bases from V and 8 bases from J, with 20 bases between. Germline loops: CDR1 MNHNS, CDR2 SASEGT. The DNA for the CDR3 is TGTGCCAGCAGTGCTACAGGGTTGCTTAACTTAGAAGCTTTCTTT. This codes for CASSATGLLNLEAFF.

This sequence joins TRBV4-3 and TRBJ1-4, with a possible D match to TRBD1 (6 bases). CDR3 length equals 15 residues. The V end was cut by 0 bases, the J end by 7 bases, with 12 bases between. The germline gives CDR1 LGHNA, CDR2 YSLEER. This CDR3 reads CASSQEGAISEKLFF. CDR3 nucleotide sequence: TGCGCCAGCAGCCAAGAGGGGGCTATTAGTGAAAAACTGTTTTTT.

The chain recombines TRBV7-2 with TRBJ2-7, with TRBD1 as a possible D gene (6 bases). The germline V gene has CDR1 SGHTA and CDR2 FQGNSA. The CDR3 runs to 13 residues. V lost 4 bases and J lost 1, with 8 bases in between. CDR3 region: CASSYDRSYEQYF. CDR3 in DNA: TGTGCCAGCAGCTATGACAGGTCCTACGAGCAGTACTTC.

The rearrangement uses TRBV27 and TRBJ1-3; D is ambiguous. V lost 6 bases, J lost 5 bases, and 26 bases lay in between. Germline loops: CDR1 MNHEY, CDR2 SMNVEV (reference sequence). The length of the CDR3 is 18 residues. The CDR3 loop is CASSPQGGQPSDRNTIYF. The CDR3 DNA follows: TGTGCCAGCAGCCCCCAAGGCGGGCAGCCGAGCGATAGAAACACCATATATTTT.

The chain is built from TRBV5-1 and TRBJ1-2, with a possible D match to TRBD1 (6 bases). Germline CDR1 is SGHRS and CDR2 is YFSETQ. CDR3 length equals 17 residues. V was pared by 0 bases and J by 1 base, with 16 bases between. The chain's CDR3 is CASSLDVRGSSNYGYTF. The CDR3 bases are TGCGCCAGCAGCTTGGACGTCAGGGGCTCGAGTAACTATGGCTACACCTTC.

This clone appeared a single time. The rearrangement joins TRBV2 to TRBJ1-1, with TRBD1 as a possible D gene (6 bases). The CDR3 consists of 14 residues. Germline V gene lookup returns CDR1 SNHLY and CDR2 FYNNEI. Trimming removed 6 bases from V and 0 bases from J, with 11 bases in between. CDR3 sequence (DNA): TGTGCCAGCAGCCCCGACAGGTTGAACACTGAAGCTTTCTTT. Translating it yields CASSPDRLNTEAFF.

This clone was detected only a few times. The chain has TRBV11-2 and TRBJ2-7, with 7 bases identical to TRBD1. The ends lost 2 bases at V and 8 bases at J; junction bases unmatched: 12. The CDR3 is made up of 15 amino acids. CDR1 is SGHAT and CDR2 is FQNNGV in the germline V gene. CDR3: CASSLRLGTDRKQYF. For the CDR3, the DNA is TGTGCCAGCAGCTTAAGGCTAGGGACAGATCGCAAGCAGTACTTC. The full variable domain, completed using reference TRBV11-2 and TRBJ2-7, is EAGVAQSPRYKIIEKRQSVAFWCNPISGHATLYWYQQILGQGPKLLIQFQNNGVVDDSQLPKDRFSAERLKGVDSTLKIQPAKLEDSAVYLCASSLRLGTDRKQYFGPGTRLTVT.

J is TRBJ1-1 and V is TRBV5-5, with D possibly matching TRBD1 (6 bases). Germline-derived CDR1 and CDR2 are SGHKS and YYEKEE (reference sequence). Trimming cost V 1 base and J 3 bases, with 13 bases left between them. This CDR3 region has 15 residues. The DNA of the CDR3 is TGTGCCAGCAGCTTGTCGCCTGGACAGCACACTGAAGCTTTCTTT. This sequence encodes CASSLSPGQHTEAFF.

This chain connects TRBV7-2 to TRBJ1-2; 7 nucleotides match TRBD1. This CDR3 has 13 residues. J gave up 4 bases and V 5 bases, and 4 bases lay outside the gene matches. The germline gives CDR1 SGHTA, CDR2 FQGNSA. The DNA for the CDR3 is TGTGCCAGCAGCCTCGACAGGGTCTATGGCTACACCTTC. Translating it yields CASSLDRVYGYTF.